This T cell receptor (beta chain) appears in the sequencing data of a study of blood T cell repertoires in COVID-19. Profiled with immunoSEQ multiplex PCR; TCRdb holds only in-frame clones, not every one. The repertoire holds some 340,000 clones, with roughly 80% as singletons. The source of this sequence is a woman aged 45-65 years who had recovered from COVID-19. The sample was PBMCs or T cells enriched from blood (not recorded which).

CDR3 coding DNA: TGTGCCAGCAGCTTGGGGGGGGGCCGGTCAGATACGCAGTATTTT. It specifies CASSLGGGRSDTQYF. This rearrangement joins TRBV7-2 to TRBJ2-3, with TRBD2 as a possible D gene (7 bases). V lost 3 bases and J 4 bases, leaving 14 bases between the germline ends. The CDR3 totals 15 residues. The V gene's germline CDR1 is SGHTA and CDR2 FQGNSA.